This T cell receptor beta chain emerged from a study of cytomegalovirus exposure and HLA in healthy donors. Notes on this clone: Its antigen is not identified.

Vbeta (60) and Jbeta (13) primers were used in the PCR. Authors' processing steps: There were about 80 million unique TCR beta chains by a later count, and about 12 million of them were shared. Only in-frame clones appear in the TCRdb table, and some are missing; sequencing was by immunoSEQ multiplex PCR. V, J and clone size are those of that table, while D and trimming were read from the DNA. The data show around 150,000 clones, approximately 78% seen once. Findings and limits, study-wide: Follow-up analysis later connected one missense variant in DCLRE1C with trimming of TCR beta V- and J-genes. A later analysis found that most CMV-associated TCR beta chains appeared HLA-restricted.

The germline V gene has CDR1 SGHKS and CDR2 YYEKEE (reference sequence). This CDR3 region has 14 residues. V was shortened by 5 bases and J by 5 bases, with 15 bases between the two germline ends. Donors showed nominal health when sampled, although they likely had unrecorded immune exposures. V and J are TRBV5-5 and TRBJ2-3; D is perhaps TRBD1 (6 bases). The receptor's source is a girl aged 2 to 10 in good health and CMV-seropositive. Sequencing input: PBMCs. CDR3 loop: CASRLDRSLDTQYF. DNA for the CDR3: TGTGCCAGCAGACTTGACAGGTCTTTAGATACGCAGTATTTT.